This TCR beta chain stems from a study of blood T cell repertoires in COVID-19. For the study at large: The United States, Italy and Spain were the sources of the acute and convalescent COVID-19 samples.

In the original workflow: Amplification of reference gene primers provided the estimated nucleated cell counts. Some clones are missing from TCRdb's copy, which holds only in-frame ones; the method was immunoSEQ multiplex PCR. The D gene and trimming were derived from the DNA, and the V and J assignments and clone size from that table. Here the sample spans 80,000 to 100,000 clones, approximately 80% being singletons. Trimming stripped 1 base from V and 7 bases from J, with 4 bases between. The germline V gene has CDR1 SEHNR and CDR2 FQNEAQ (reference sequence). The CDR3 spans 11 residues. The J gene is TRBJ1-1, the V gene TRBV7-9; D is uncertain. This sequence originates from a man between 65 and 85 years old with active or convalescent COVID-19. Sequencing was done on a sample of peripheral blood. CDR3 protein: CASSLDGEAFF. Here the CDR3 DNA reads TGTGCCAGCAGCTTAGACGGTGAAGCTTTCTTT.